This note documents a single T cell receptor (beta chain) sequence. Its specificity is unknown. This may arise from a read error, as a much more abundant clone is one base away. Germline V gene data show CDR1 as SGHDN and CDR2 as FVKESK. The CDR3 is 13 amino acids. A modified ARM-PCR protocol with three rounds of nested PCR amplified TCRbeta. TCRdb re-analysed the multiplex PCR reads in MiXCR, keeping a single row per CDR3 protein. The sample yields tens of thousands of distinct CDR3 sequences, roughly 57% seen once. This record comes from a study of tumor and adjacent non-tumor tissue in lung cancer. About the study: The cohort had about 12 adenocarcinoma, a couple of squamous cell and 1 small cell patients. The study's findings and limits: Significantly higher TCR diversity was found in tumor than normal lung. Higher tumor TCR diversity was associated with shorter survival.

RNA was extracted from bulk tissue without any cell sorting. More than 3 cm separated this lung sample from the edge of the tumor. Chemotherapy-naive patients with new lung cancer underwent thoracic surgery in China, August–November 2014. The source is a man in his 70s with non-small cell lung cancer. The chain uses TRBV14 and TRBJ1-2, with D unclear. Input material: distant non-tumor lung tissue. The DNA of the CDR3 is TGTGTCAGCAGCCAAGAACACAGCTATGGCTACACCTTC. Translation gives CVSSQEHSYGYTF.